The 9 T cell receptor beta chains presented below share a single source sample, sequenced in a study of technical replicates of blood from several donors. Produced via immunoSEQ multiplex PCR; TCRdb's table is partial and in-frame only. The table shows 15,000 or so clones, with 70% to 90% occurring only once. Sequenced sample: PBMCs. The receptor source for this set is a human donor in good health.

In DNA form, the CDR3 reads TGTGCCAGCAGTACAGACGCCGGGGAGCTGTTTTTT. It codes for CASSTDAGELFF. J is TRBJ2-2 and V is TRBV6-1; D gene uncertain. Between the trimmed V and J ends, which lost 5 bases and 6 bases, there was a span of 7 bases. The CDR3 covers 12 residues. Germline V gene data show CDR1 as MNHNS and CDR2 as SASEGT.

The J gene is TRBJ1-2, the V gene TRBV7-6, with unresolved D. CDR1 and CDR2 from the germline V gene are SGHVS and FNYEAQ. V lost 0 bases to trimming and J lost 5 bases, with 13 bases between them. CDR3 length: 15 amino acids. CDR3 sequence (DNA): TGTGCCAGCAGCTTAGCCGCAGCCTCTAGGTATGGCTACACCTTC. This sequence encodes CASSLAAASRYGYTF.

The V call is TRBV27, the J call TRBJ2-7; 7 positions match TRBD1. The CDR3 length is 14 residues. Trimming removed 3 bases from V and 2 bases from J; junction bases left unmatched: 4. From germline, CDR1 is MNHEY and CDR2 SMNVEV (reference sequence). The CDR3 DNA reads TGTGCCAGCAGTTTGGACAGGTATACCTACGAGCAGTACTTC. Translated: CASSLDRYTYEQYF.

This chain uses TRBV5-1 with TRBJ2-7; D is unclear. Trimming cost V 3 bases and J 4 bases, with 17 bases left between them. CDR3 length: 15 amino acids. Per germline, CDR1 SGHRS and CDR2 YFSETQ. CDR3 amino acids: CASSSRLKNKYEQYF. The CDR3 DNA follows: TGCGCCAGCAGCTCAAGACTGAAAAATAAGTACGAGCAGTACTTC.

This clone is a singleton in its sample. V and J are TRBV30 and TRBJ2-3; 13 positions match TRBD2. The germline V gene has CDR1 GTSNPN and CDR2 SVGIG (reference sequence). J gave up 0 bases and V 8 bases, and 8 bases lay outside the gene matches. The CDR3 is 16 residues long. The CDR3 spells CAGRLAGGTSTDTQYF. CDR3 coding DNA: TGTGCCGGCAGACTAGCGGGGGGAACTAGCACAGATACGCAGTATTTT.

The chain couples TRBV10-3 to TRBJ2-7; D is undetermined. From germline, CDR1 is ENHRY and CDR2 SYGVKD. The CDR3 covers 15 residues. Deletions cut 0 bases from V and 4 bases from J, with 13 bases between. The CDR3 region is CAISESNPTGYEQYF. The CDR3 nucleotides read TGTGCCATCAGTGAGTCGAACCCAACCGGTTACGAGCAGTACTTC.

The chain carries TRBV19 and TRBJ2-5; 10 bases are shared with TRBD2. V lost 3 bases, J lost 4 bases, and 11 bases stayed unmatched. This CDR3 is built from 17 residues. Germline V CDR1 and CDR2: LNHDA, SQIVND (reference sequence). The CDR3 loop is CASSIGSSGSWGETQYF. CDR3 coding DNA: TGTGCCAGTAGTATTGGGTCTAGCGGGAGTTGGGGAGAGACCCAGTACTTC.

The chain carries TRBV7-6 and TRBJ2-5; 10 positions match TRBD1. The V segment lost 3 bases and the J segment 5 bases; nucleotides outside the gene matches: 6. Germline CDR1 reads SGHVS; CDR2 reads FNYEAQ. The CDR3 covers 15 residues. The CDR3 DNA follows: TGTGCCAGCAGCTTCAGGACAGGGGGATTCGAGACCCAGTACTTC. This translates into CASSFRTGGFETQYF.

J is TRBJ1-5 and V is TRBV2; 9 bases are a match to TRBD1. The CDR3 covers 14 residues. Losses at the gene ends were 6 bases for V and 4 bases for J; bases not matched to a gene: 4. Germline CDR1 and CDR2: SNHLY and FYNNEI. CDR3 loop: CASRMGQGNQPQHF. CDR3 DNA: TGTGCCAGCAGAATGGGACAGGGAAATCAGCCCCAGCATTTT.